The TCR beta chain under discussion was sequenced for a study of Graves' ophthalmopathy and Graves' hyperthyroidism. Exclusion covered patients with other autoimmune diseases or uncontrolled infections (as well as pregnancy or lactation). Germline V gives CDR1 LGHNA, CDR2 YNFKEQ. Deletions cut 3 bases from V and 10 bases from J, with 13 bases between. The length of the CDR3 is 13 residues. The authors amplified TCR beta CDR3 regions, and they did so from RNA transcripts for repertoire sequencing. Investigators did first-round RT-PCR with HTBI primers, then second-round multiplex PCR. MiXCR was run by TCRdb on the multiplex PCR reads, yielding one entry per CDR3 protein. Here the sample spans some 390,000 distinct CDR3 sequences, 15% to 20% being singletons. On this clonotype: Its cognate antigen is unknown.

Study-wide results and limits: With a specificity of around 77% and a sensitivity of about 70%, the model predicted ophthalmopathy progression. Classification of ophthalmopathy versus stable hyperthyroidism by a 13-signature model yielded about 90% sensitivity and around 80% specificity. Also, most clonotypes expanded in the thyroid above 0.001 frequency appeared in blood.

The rearrangement links TRBV4-2 to TRBJ2-1, with unresolved D. The sequenced sample was peripheral blood. The receptor was isolated from a woman aged 18-29 years with Graves' ophthalmopathy. The CDR3 region is CASSQWFEMEQFF. DNA for the CDR3: TGTGCCAGCAGCCAGTGGTTTGAAATGGAGCAGTTCTTC.